This T cell receptor (beta chain) emerged from a study of blood T cell repertoires in COVID-19. Study background: Sites in the United States, Italy and Spain provided acute and convalescent COVID-19 samples. Sample material is recorded as cDNA or gDNA derived from T cells, B-cell-depleted T cells, or PBMCs.

The germline CDR1 and CDR2 sequences are SGHRS and YFSETQ. This CDR3 has 14 amino acids. V gave up 4 bases and J gave up 3 bases; unmatched junction bases: 6. The repertoire was sequenced with immunoSEQ multiplex PCR; TCRdb's copy has only in-frame clones and lacks some. The sample has around 120,000 clones, roughly 90% seen once. The J gene is TRBJ2-7, the V gene TRBV5-1; TRBD1 matches 8 bases. Sequenced input: peripheral blood. The sequence was obtained from a man aged 50 to 60 with acute or convalescent COVID-19. For the CDR3, the DNA is TGCGCCAGCAGCCTGTGGACAGGGAGCTACGAGCAGTACTTC. Its protein product is CASSLWTGSYEQYF.